The 15 T cell receptor beta chains reported below all come from one sample, sequenced in a study of shared clonotypes between healthy human individuals. Naive CD8 cells were CD45RO-negative, positively selected for CCR7, excluding terminally differentiated effector memory CD45RA+ cells. TCRdb's copy holds only in-frame clones and misses some; the assay was immunoSEQ multiplex PCR. The sample includes approximately 2,000,000 clones, 85% to 95% of them seen just once. The sample comprised naive CD8+ T cells from PBMCs. The receptor set was obtained from a man younger than 35 in good health. Some clones in this sample may be carry-over from other donors' samples.

The chain combines TRBV19 with TRBJ2-3, with 12 positions matching TRBD2. CDR1 LNHDA and CDR2 SQIVND come from the germline V gene (reference sequence). The CDR3 length is 17 residues. The J segment lost 0 bases and the V segment lost 5 bases, leaving 6 bases of the junction unmatched. The CDR3 sequence is CASSQLAGGRSTDTQYF. The CDR3 DNA is TGTGCCAGTAGTCAGCTAGCGGGAGGGCGAAGCACAGATACGCAGTATTTT.

This clone was found once. V is TRBV7-2 and J is TRBJ2-3; 8 bases agree with TRBD2. Germline V gene sequence: CDR1 SGHTA, CDR2 FQGNSA. The CDR3 covers 17 residues. The V and J ends lost 5 bases and 5 bases, in that order; junction bases with no gene match: 15. Here the CDR3 reads CASSPWLPSGSVDTQYF. The CDR3 DNA follows: TGTGCCAGCAGCCCCTGGCTCCCCAGCGGGAGTGTAGATACGCAGTATTTT.

This clone was observed a single time. The chain carries TRBV5-1 and TRBJ1-1; 7 positions agree with TRBD1. Per germline, CDR1 SGHRS and CDR2 YFSETQ. The CDR3 has 12 residues. J lost 8 bases, V lost 2 bases, and 3 bases had no gene match. The CDR3 DNA sequence: TGCGCCAGCAGCTTCCTACAGGGGGAAGCTTTCTTT. It yields the protein CASSFLQGEAFF.

This chain links TRBV6-5 with TRBJ2-7; tentatively, D is TRBD1 or TRBD2 (6 bases each). This CDR3 is built from 11 residues. The germline CDR1 and CDR2 sequences are MNHEY and SVGAGI. The V gene lost 7 bases and the J gene lost 5 bases, with 9 bases spanning the gap. The CDR3: CASNGGHEQYF. The CDR3 DNA reads as TGTGCCAGCAACGGGGGCCACGAGCAGTACTTC.

The V and J genes are TRBV7-9 and TRBJ1-1; D is possibly TRBD1 (6 bases). Germline loops: CDR1 SEHNR, CDR2 FQNEAQ (reference sequence). This CDR3 spans 15 amino acids. Trimming cost V 3 bases and J 8 bases, with 19 bases left between them. In DNA form, the CDR3 reads TGTGCCAGCAGCTTGGCAGAAGGACAGAGGAGCGAAGCTTTCTTT. Amino acids: CASSLAEGQRSEAFF.

J is TRBJ2-3 and V is TRBV27; 7 positions match TRBD1. This CDR3 contains 15 residues. Germline values: CDR1 MNHEY, CDR2 SMNVEV (reference sequence). Trimming removed 3 bases from V and 4 bases from J; junction bases left unmatched: 7. The CDR3 sequence is CASSFTNRGADTQYF. The CDR3 region has the DNA TGTGCCAGCAGTTTCACCAACAGGGGTGCAGATACGCAGTATTTT.

The rearrangement joins TRBV7-8 to TRBJ2-1; no clear D. Germline V gene sequence: CDR1 SGHVS, CDR2 FQNEAQ. The CDR3 extends over 14 amino acids. V was shortened by 5 bases and J by 4 bases, with 12 bases between the two germline ends. The CDR3 bases are TGTGCCAGCAGCCGCAGACTCGGTTACAATGAGCAGTTCTTC. Translated: CASSRRLGYNEQFF.

The rearrangement uses TRBV7-8 and TRBJ2-5, with D possibly being TRBD2 (5 bases). Germline loops: CDR1 SGHVS, CDR2 FQNEAQ. V shed 4 bases and J shed 5 bases, with 14 bases lying between them. The CDR3 extends over 14 amino acids. The CDR3 region has the DNA TGTGCCAGCAGCTGGAGAGACAAGCGGGAGACCCAGTACTTC. Translation: CASSWRDKRETQYF.

The gene calls are TRBV15 and TRBJ2-5, with a weak D call TRBD1 (6 bases). The CDR3 is made up of 14 amino acids. Looked up from germline, CDR1 is LNHNV and CDR2 is YYDKDF (reference sequence). Between the trimmed V and J ends, which lost 10 bases and 5 bases, there was a span of 20 bases. DNA of the CDR3: TGTGCCATACAGGGCCAGGGTTCCCACGAGACCCAGTACTTC. It yields the protein CAIQGQGSHETQYF.

On this clone itself: Other DNA sequences from this sample encode an identical CDR3 as well. The V call is TRBV7-9, the J call TRBJ2-2; unclear D gene. V lost 3 bases and J lost 6, with 5 bases in between. Germline V gene data show CDR1 as SEHNR and CDR2 as FQNEAQ (reference sequence). CDR3 size: 12 residues. The CDR3 sequence is CASSFLAGELFF. The CDR3 DNA reads TGTGCCAGCAGCTTTCTGGCCGGGGAGCTGTTTTTT.

This sequence joins TRBV28 and TRBJ2-7; tentatively, D is TRBD1 or TRBD2 (5 bases each). Per the germline V gene, CDR1 is MDHEN and CDR2 is SYDVKM. V was pared by 1 base and J by 7 bases, with 14 bases between. The CDR3 consists of 14 residues. DNA of the CDR3: TGTGCCAGCAGTTTATCCAGGGACCTCCTAGAGCAGTACTTC. This encodes CASSLSRDLLEQYF.

J is TRBJ1-3 and V is TRBV4-3; no definite D call. Germline V gives CDR1 LGHNA, CDR2 YSLEER. V lost 4 bases and J 0 bases, leaving 7 bases between the germline ends. This CDR3 contains 14 residues. As DNA, the CDR3 is TGCGCCAGCAGCCCGGGGATCTCTGGAAACACCATATATTTT. Translation gives CASSPGISGNTIYF.

The CDR3 reads CASSITTGGAYREQYF. CDR3 DNA sequence: TGTGCCAGTAGTATTACTACAGGGGGCGCTTATCGCGAGCAGTACTTC. V gene TRBV19 combines with J gene TRBJ2-7, with 9 positions matching TRBD1. After removal of 3 bases from V and 6 bases from J, the junction contained 12 bases not matched to a gene. The CDR3 spans 16 residues. Germline V gene sequence: CDR1 LNHDA, CDR2 SQIVND (reference sequence).

The chain combines TRBV28 with TRBJ2-7; D may match TRBD1 or TRBD2 (5 bases each). Germline V CDR1 and CDR2: MDHEN, SYDVKM. V lost 5 bases, J lost 2 bases, and 22 bases lay in between. The CDR3 is 17 residues long. CDR3 amino acids: CASSTLWGGLYTYEQYF. CDR3 in DNA: TGTGCCAGCAGTACATTATGGGGCGGGCTGTACACCTACGAGCAGTACTTC.

The chain employs TRBV10-1 and TRBJ1-1; D may be TRBD1 (5 bases). The CDR3 has 19 residues. Germline values: CDR1 WNHNN, CDR2 SYGVQD (reference sequence). Trimming shortened V by 5 bases and J by 1 base, and 26 bases separated the two germline ends. CDR3 region: CASSKYRLPNRTPNTEAFF. The CDR3 region has the DNA TGCGCCAGCAGTAAGTACAGGCTCCCGAATCGAACCCCGAACACTGAAGCTTTCTTT.